Listed below are T cell receptor beta chains from one sample, sequenced in a study of blood T cell repertoires in COVID-19. Assay used: immunoSEQ multiplex PCR; TCRdb lists only in-frame clones, some missing. The profile shows some 240,000 clones, about 85% of them singletons. The sequenced sample was PBMCs or T cells enriched from blood (not recorded which). The receptor source for this set is a woman in her forties or fifties who had been exposed to COVID-19. Each CDR3 is given with its conserved first and last residue. Each record gives: CDR3 DNA, CDR3 protein, J gene, clone size, D gene, V gene. A D gene is named only where the DNA matches it firmly. Size values are once, few and many counts, or a class for expanded clones, and some rows have none.

TGTGCCAGCACCCAGAGGTCAGGGGAGGAGACCCAGTACTTC,CASTQRSGEETQYF,TRBJ2-5,.,.,TRBV7-2
TGTGCCAGCACCGATCTAAGCGGGGGGGCCTCCTACAATGAGCAGTTCTTC,CASTDLSGGASYNEQFF,TRBJ2-1,.,TRBD2,TRBV9
TGTGCCAGTAGTTGGAACAGGGGGCCCCTCCTCTCCTACAATGAGCAGTTCTTC,CASSWNRGPLLSYNEQFF,TRBJ2-1,.,TRBD1,TRBV19
TGTGCCAGCAGTCAGGGGTGGGGGAACACTGAAGCTTTCTTT,CASSQGWGNTEAFF,TRBJ1-1,.,.,TRBV27
TGTGCCAGCAGCTTGGAGGGCTATGAGCAGTTCTTC,CASSLEGYEQFF,TRBJ2-1,.,.,TRBV13
TGTGCCAGCAGTGAAGTGGGCACACCGAACACTGAAGCTTTCTTT,CASSEVGTPNTEAFF,TRBJ1-1,.,.,TRBV6-1
TGTGCCAGCAGTCAGGCCCCTCATGAAGCTTTCTTT,CASSQAPHEAFF,TRBJ1-1,.,.,TRBV12-3/TRBV12-4
TGTGCCACCAGTGATTTGTCCAGCGGGGGAAACAATGAGCAGTTCTTC,CATSDLSSGGNNEQFF,TRBJ2-1,.,TRBD2,TRBV24-1
TGTGCCAGCAGCCCTGGGACAGCTCCCGTTAAGACCCAGTACTTC,CASSPGTAPVKTQYF,TRBJ2-5,.,TRBD1,TRBV3-1/TRBV3-2
TGTGCCAGCAGGTCAGGGGAGGGAAACACCATATATTTT,CASRSGEGNTIYF,TRBJ1-3,few,.,TRBV2
TGCGCCAGCAGTGCCCCTAAGCGGGTGGAGACCCAGTACTTC,CASSAPKRVETQYF,TRBJ2-5,.,.,TRBV10-2
TGCGCCAGCAGCCAATTCGGGACAGGTGAAAAACTGTTTTTT,CASSQFGTGEKLFF,TRBJ1-4,.,TRBD1,TRBV5-1
TGTGCCAGCAGTGGGGACAGGGGGTATCTTTGCGGACGCCAGCCCCAGCATTTT,CASSGDRGYLCGRQPQHF,TRBJ1-5,.,TRBD1,TRBV6-1
TGCGCCAGCAGCTTGGCAGGGATTGGTGGCTACACCTTC,CASSLAGIGGYTF,TRBJ1-2,once,.,TRBV5-1
TGCGCCAGCAGCCAAGATAGCAGGGGAAACTCACCCCTCCACTTT,CASSQDSRGNSPLHF,TRBJ1-6,.,.,TRBV4-3
TGCGCCAGCAGCTTGGCCGGGACAGAAGAAGCTTTCTTT,CASSLAGTEEAFF,TRBJ1-1,.,TRBD1,TRBV5-1
TGTGCCAGTAGGACTGTAAGCGGGCCCGCGAACACCGGGGAGCTGTTTTTT,CASRTVSGPANTGELFF,TRBJ2-2,.,.,TRBV19
TGTGCCAGCAGCCCTCGGGGGGGGGATACGCAGTATTTT,CASSPRGGDTQYF,TRBJ2-3,.,TRBD2,TRBV11-2
TGTGCCAGTGGAGTCTCTATGAACACTGAAGCTTTCTTT,CASGVSMNTEAFF,TRBJ1-1,.,.,TRBV19
TGTGCCAGCAGCTTAGGGCCCGGGACAGGGGCGTTCGGGGAGCTGTTTTTT,CASSLGPGTGAFGELFF,TRBJ2-2,.,TRBD1,TRBV7-7
TGTGCCATCAAGGGGTCCAATGCCAGAACCGGGGAGCTGTTTTTT,CAIKGSNARTGELFF,TRBJ2-2,.,.,TRBV10-3
TGCGCCAGCAGCCAGACAGCTGGAAACACCATATATTTT,CASSQTAGNTIYF,TRBJ1-3,.,.,TRBV4-3
TGTGCCAGCAGCCCAGCAGGCGGACAGAGTACTAACTATGGCTACACCTTC,CASSPAGGQSTNYGYTF,TRBJ1-2,few,.,TRBV7-6
TGTGCCAGCAGCTATTACACACAGGAGAGCTCTGGAAACACCATATATTTT,CASSYYTQESSGNTIYF,TRBJ1-3,.,.,TRBV5-8
TGTGCCAGCAGTGTAGGGGGGAGGGCAATTGATCAGCCCCAGCATTTT,CASSVGGRAIDQPQHF,TRBJ1-5,.,.,TRBV28
TGTGCCAGCAGCCGCACAGGGGGCGGTCACTATGGCTACACCTTC,CASSRTGGGHYGYTF,TRBJ1-2,.,TRBD1,TRBV6-5
TGCAGTGCTAGTAAGGGTCCAGCGGGGGCCGGGGAGACCCAGTACTTC,CSASKGPAGAGETQYF,TRBJ2-5,.,TRBD2,TRBV20-1
TGCGCCAGCAGCCAATTTACGAGCTCCTACGAGCAGTACTTC,CASSQFTSSYEQYF,TRBJ2-7,.,.,TRBV4-3
TGTGCCAGCAGCAGCCCCGGGACAGGGGTAGAGACCCAGTACTTC,CASSSPGTGVETQYF,TRBJ2-5,.,TRBD1,TRBV27
TGTGCCAGTAGTATATCGTCCGGGTCCGCCACCTACGAGCAGTACTTC,CASSISSGSATYEQYF,TRBJ2-7,.,.,TRBV19
TGTGCCAGCAGTGAACCGGGACAGGCCAAACAGAGGCTGTTTTTT,CASSEPGQAKQRLFF,TRBJ1-4,few,TRBD1,TRBV25-1
TGCGCCAGCAGCCAATACAGGGACAGGGACTATGGCTACACCTTC,CASSQYRDRDYGYTF,TRBJ1-2,.,TRBD1,TRBV4-3
TGTGCCAGCGGGGACAGTACTTCCTCCTATAATTCACCCCTCCACTTT,CASGDSTSSYNSPLHF,TRBJ1-6,.,TRBD1,TRBV5-4